Below are 15 T cell receptor beta chains sequenced from a single sample in a study of HIV-infected children after antiretroviral therapy interruption. Unique molecular identifiers were included in an RNA-based 3' RACE TCR library. TCRdb redid the calling of the 3' RACE reads with MiXCR, one entry per CDR3 protein. The sample lists about 40,000 distinct CDR3 sequences; about 6.5% were seen once. Treatment described: PENTA 11 planned treatment interruption arm or continuous ART arm. The source material was CD45RA+ CD4+ T cells from PBMCs, pooled from several time points, sampled from a donor given antiretroviral therapy, either interrupted or continuous. Subset defined: naive CD4+ CD45RA+ CD45RO- T cells. The receptors originated from a pool of human donors with HIV.

This clonotype was seen repeatedly, ten times or more. V gene TRBV6-5 combines with J gene TRBJ1-5; TRBD1 is a possible D gene (5 bases). Trimming removed 5 bases at V and 4 bases at J, with 9 bases between. Germline values: CDR1 MNHEY, CDR2 SVGAGI. The CDR3 is 13 amino acids. CDR3: CASSTGPNQPQHF. The CDR3, as DNA: TGTGCCAGCAGTACGGGACCTAATCAGCCCCAGCATTTT.

This clonotype was observed at least ten times. Germline is not matched at one junction end, which may reflect a read error. This chain connects TRBV12-3 or TRBV12-4 to TRBJ2-3; D is possibly TRBD1 (6 bases). This CDR3 comprises 16 residues. CDR3 in amino acids: CASSLAGDISAETLYF. The CDR3 DNA reads TGTGCAAGCAGCTTAGCAGGGGACATTAGTGCAGAAACGCTGTATTTT.

At least ten counts were recorded for this clonotype. The V gene is TRBV10-1, the J gene TRBJ2-2; the D gene is possibly TRBD2 (7 bases). V lost 8 bases and J lost 1, with 14 bases in between. The CDR3 sequence is 15 residues long. Germline CDR1 reads WNHNN; CDR2 reads SYGVQD (reference sequence). The CDR3 DNA follows: TGCGCCAGCTCCCCTAGGGGGGGGAACACCGGGGAGCTGTTTTTT. It translates to CASSPRGGNTGELFF.

This sequence joins TRBV5-1 and TRBJ2-5; D tentatively reads TRBD1 or TRBD2 (5 bases each). Trimming took off 2 bases at V and 5 bases at J, with 10 bases between the two ends. This CDR3 has 13 residues. In germline, CDR1 is SGHRS, CDR2 YFSETQ. This CDR3 reads CASSFEGRETQYF. The CDR3 DNA reads TGCGCCAGCAGCTTTGAGGGGCGCGAGACCCAGTACTTC.

The V and J genes are TRBV5-1 and TRBJ2-1, with no clear D. The CDR3 extends over 17 amino acids. CDR1 SGHRS and CDR2 YFSETQ come from the germline V gene. Trimming removed 3 bases from V and 0 bases from J, with 16 bases in between. The CDR3 reads CASSSSFNRSSYNEQFF. The CDR3, as DNA: TGCGCCAGCAGCTCCTCTTTTAACCGGAGCTCCTACAATGAGCAGTTCTTC.

This rearrangement joins TRBV7-2 to TRBJ2-7; 8 positions match TRBD2. The V gene's germline CDR1 is SGHTA and CDR2 FQGNSA. Trimming cost V 1 base and J 3 bases; bases outside gene matches: 8. The CDR3 runs 16 residues. CDR3 loop: CASSLEILAGHYEQYF. The CDR3 DNA sequence: TGTGCCAGCAGCTTAGAAATCCTAGCGGGTCACTACGAGCAGTACTTC.

This clonotype was observed at least ten times. The chain is built from TRBV5-6 and TRBJ2-7, with D perhaps assigned TRBD1 or TRBD2 (6 bases each). CDR3 length equals 14 residues. The germline V and J ends were trimmed by 2 bases and 2 bases, with 11 bases remaining between them. In germline, CDR1 is SGHDT, CDR2 YYEEEE. The CDR3 reads CASSFLGGAYEQYF. In nucleotides, the CDR3 is TGTGCCAGCAGCTTTCTCGGGGGCGCCTACGAGCAGTACTTC.

The sample holds many counts of this clonotype. This chain links TRBV6-5 with TRBJ1-2, with 9 nucleotides matching TRBD1. The V gene's germline CDR1 is MNHEY and CDR2 SVGAGI. V was pared by 6 bases and J by 2 bases, with 4 bases of the junction left unmatched. This CDR3 has 14 residues. The CDR3 DNA is TGTGCCAGCAGGACCGGGACAGGGAACTATGGCTACACCTTC. Its translation: CASRTGTGNYGYTF.

The sample holds many counts of this clonotype. The chain carries TRBV12-3 or TRBV12-4 and TRBJ2-5; 10 bases are shared with TRBD1. This CDR3 region has 19 residues. The trim removed 6 bases at V and 4 bases at J, leaving 20 bases unmatched. The CDR3 reads CASSSPTHRDRGRRETQYF. The CDR3 DNA follows: TGTGCCAGCAGCTCACCAACCCACCGGGACAGGGGACGTAGAGAGACCCAGTACTTC.

Many counts were recorded for this clonotype. This chain joins TRBV7-2 and TRBJ2-5, with D unresolved. The CDR3 has 18 amino acids. Trimming took 3 bases from V and 6 from J, leaving 26 bases between them. Germline values: CDR1 SGHTA, CDR2 FQGNSA. The CDR3 reads CASSFHPNSQQMRQTQYF. CDR3 coding DNA: TGTGCCAGCAGCTTCCATCCAAACTCGCAACAGATGCGGCAGACCCAGTACTTC.

This clonotype was counted many times. At one end, the junction sequence differs from germline, possibly due to a read error. The chain carries TRBV10-3 and TRBJ2-5; 8 positions agree with TRBD1. Germline assignment: CDR1 ENHRY and CDR2 SYGVKD. The CDR3 consists of 14 residues. The CDR3 loop is CASSDVRGLDTQYF. DNA of the CDR3: TGTGCCAGCAGTGATGTCAGGGGGCTAGACACCCAGTACTTT.

This clonotype occurred many times. This rearrangement joins TRBV12-3 or TRBV12-4 to TRBJ1-2, with D hard to call. Trimming took off 7 bases at V and 2 bases at J, with 17 bases between the two ends. CDR3 length equals 15 residues. The CDR3 DNA is TGTGCCAGCACCCGGTGGCGGAACAGCAACTATGGCTACACCTTC. It codes for CASTRWRNSNYGYTF.

This clonotype has at least ten counts. This chain uses TRBV27 with TRBJ1-3; D is possibly TRBD1 (5 bases). The CDR3 covers 15 residues. Between the trimmed V and J ends, which lost 2 bases and 2 bases, there was a span of 10 bases. Germline-derived CDR1 and CDR2 are MNHEY and SMNVEV (reference sequence). The CDR3 coding sequence is TGTGCCAGCAGTTTAGGGGGATCCACTGGAAACACCATATATTTT. Translation: CASSLGGSTGNTIYF.

This clonotype was seen more than once but under ten times. The chain has TRBV18 and TRBJ2-5; no reliable D call. The CDR3 contains 13 residues. The V end was cut by 11 bases, the J end by 1 base, with 14 bases between. Germline lookup yields CDR1 KGHSH and CDR2 LQKENI. The CDR3 region has the DNA TGTGCCGGTCAGAGCTTTATCCAAGAGACCCAGTACTTC. Its translation is CAGQSFIQETQYF. Looking up the rest from reference TRBV18 and TRBJ2-5 gives the full variable domain: NAGVMQNPRHLVRRRGQEARLRCSPMKGHSHVYWYRQLPEEGLKFMVYLQKENIIDESGMPKERFSAEFPKEGPSILRIQQVVRGDSAAYFCAGQSFIQETQYFGPGTRLLVL.

The V and J genes are TRBV24-1 and TRBJ2-1, with TRBD2 matching 10 bases. CDR1 is KGHDR, CDR2 SFDVKD, per germline. The ends lost 3 bases at V and 9 bases at J; junction bases unmatched: 10. The CDR3 is 16 amino acids. The CDR3 DNA reads TGTGCCACCAGTGATCCCGCTAGCGGGAGCCGGAGTGAGCAGTTCTTC. Protein sequence: CATSDPASGSRSEQFF.